The clone carrying this TCR beta chain appeared a few times. The entry originates in a study of cytomegalovirus exposure and HLA in healthy donors. This CDR3 has 14 residues. V gave up 7 bases and J gave up 3 bases; unmatched junction bases: 6. Germline V CDR1 and CDR2: SNHLY, FYNNEI. PCR primers comprised 60 Vbeta and 13 Jbeta primers. Only in-frame clones appear in the TCRdb table, and some are missing; sequencing was by immunoSEQ multiplex PCR. The sample includes about 160,000 clones, 60% to 80% of them seen just once. The source is a man in his fifties in good health and CMV-seropositive. V usage is TRBV2 and J usage is TRBJ1-2; TRBD1 matches at 9 bases. Sequenced: PBMCs. The CDR3 region is CASTIQGADYGYTF. The CDR3 DNA is TGTGCCAGCACCATACAGGGGGCGGACTATGGCTACACCTTC.